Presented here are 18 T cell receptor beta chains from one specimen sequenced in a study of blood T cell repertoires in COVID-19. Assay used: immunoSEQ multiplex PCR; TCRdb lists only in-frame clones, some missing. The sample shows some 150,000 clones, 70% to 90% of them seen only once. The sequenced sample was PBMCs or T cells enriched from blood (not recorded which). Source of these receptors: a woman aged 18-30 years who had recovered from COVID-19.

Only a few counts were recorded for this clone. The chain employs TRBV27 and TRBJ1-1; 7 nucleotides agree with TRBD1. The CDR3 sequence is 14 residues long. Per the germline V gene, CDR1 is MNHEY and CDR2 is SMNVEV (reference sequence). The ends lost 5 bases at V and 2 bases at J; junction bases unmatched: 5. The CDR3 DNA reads TGTGCCAGCAGTGCCCAGGGGGGAAACACTGAAGCTTTCTTT. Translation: CASSAQGGNTEAFF.

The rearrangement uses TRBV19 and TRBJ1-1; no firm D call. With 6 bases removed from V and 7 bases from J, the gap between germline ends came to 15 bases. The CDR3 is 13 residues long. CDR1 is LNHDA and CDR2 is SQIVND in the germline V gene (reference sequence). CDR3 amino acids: CASSPGLLNEAFF. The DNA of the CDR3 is TGTGCCAGTAGCCCGGGTCTTCTTAATGAAGCTTTCTTT.

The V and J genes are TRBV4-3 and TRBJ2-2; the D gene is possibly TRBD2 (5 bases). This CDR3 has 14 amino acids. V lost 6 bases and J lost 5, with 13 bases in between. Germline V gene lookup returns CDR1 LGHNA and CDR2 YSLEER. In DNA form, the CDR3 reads TGCGCCAGCAGGCCAACTAGTGGTACCGGGGAGCTGTTTTTT. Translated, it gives CASRPTSGTGELFF.

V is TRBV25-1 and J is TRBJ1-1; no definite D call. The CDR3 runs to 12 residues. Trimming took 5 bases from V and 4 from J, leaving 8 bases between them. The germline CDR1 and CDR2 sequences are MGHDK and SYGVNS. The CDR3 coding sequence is TGTGCCAGCAGTCCGTCCCTCACTGAAGCTTTCTTT. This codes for CASSPSLTEAFF.

The CDR3 here is CASSQAYAADTQYF. As DNA, the CDR3 is TGTGCCAGCAGCCAGGCCTACGCGGCAGATACGCAGTATTTT. The chain combines TRBV14 with TRBJ2-3; D uncertain. This CDR3 comprises 14 residues. V was shortened by 3 bases and J by 4 bases, with 11 bases between the two germline ends. CDR1 and CDR2 (germline): SGHDN, FVKESK.

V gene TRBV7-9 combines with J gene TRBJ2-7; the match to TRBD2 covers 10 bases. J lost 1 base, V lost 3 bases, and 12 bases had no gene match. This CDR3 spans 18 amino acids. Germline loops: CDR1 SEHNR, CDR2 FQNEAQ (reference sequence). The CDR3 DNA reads TGTGCCAGCAGCTTGTCCAACAAGGCTAGCGGGAGTTCCTACGAGCAGTACTTC. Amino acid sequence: CASSLSNKASGSSYEQYF.

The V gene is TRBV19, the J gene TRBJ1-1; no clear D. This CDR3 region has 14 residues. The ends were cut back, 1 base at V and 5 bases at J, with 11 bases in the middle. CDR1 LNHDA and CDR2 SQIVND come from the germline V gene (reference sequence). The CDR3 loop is CASSIVPGSTEAFF. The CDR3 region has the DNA TGTGCCAGTAGTATAGTCCCGGGGTCGACTGAAGCTTTCTTT.

The CDR3: CASSLAPTSGSRPETQYF. The CDR3, as DNA: TGCGCCAGCAGCTTGGCTCCGACTAGCGGGTCACGGCCGGAGACCCAGTACTTC. The chain combines TRBV5-1 with TRBJ2-5; 10 bases agree with TRBD2. V gave up 0 bases and J gave up 5 bases; unmatched junction bases: 13. Per germline, CDR1 SGHRS and CDR2 YFSETQ. This CDR3 spans 18 amino acids.

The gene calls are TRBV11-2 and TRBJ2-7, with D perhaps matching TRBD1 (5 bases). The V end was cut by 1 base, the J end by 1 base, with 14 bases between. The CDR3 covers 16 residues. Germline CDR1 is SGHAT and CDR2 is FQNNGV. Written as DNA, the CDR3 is TGTGCCAGCAGCTTAGTGCTCCAGGGTGGGTCCTACGAGCAGTACTTC. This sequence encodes CASSLVLQGGSYEQYF.

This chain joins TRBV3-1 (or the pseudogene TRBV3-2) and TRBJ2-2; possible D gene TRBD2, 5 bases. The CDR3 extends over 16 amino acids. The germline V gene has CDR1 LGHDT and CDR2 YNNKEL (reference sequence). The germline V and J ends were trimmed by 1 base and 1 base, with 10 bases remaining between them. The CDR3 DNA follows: TGTGCCAGCAGCCAAGTAGAGGCGGGGAACACCGGGGAGCTGTTTTTT. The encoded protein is CASSQVEAGNTGELFF.

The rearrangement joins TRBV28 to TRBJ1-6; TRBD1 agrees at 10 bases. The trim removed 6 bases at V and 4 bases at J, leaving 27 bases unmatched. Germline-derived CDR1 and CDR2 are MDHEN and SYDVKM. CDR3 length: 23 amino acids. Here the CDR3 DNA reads TGTGCCAGCAGCTATCTCTACGACAGGGGGCGCAGGGCATCTAAGGATTATAATTCACCCCTCCACTTT. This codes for CASSYLYDRGRRASKDYNSPLHF.

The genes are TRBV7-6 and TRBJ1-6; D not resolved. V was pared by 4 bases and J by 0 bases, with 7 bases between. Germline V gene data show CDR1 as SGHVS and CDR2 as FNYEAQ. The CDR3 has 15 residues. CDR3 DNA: TGTGCCAGCAGCTCGGGTAGCTCCTATAATTCACCCCTCCACTTT. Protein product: CASSSGSSYNSPLHF.

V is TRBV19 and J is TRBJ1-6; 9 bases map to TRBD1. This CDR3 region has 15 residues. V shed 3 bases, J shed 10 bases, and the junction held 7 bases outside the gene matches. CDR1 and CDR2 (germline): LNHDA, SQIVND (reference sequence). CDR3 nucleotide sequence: TGTGCCAGTAGTATTCCCGGACAGGGGAGGTCACCCCTCCACTTT. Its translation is CASSIPGQGRSPLHF.

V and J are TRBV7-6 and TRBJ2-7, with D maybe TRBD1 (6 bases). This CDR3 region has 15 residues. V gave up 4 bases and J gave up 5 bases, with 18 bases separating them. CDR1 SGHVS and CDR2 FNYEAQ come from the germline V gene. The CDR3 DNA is TGTGCCAGCAGCTCTCCGTCGGACAGCATGGACGAGCAGTACTTC. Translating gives CASSSPSDSMDEQYF. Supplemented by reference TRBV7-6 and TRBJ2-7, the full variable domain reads GAGVSQSPRYKVTKRGQDVALRCDPISGHVSLYWYRQALGQGPEFLTYFNYEAQQDKSGLPNDRFSAERPEGSISTLTIQRTEQRDSAMYRCASSSPSDSMDEQYFGPGTRLTVT.

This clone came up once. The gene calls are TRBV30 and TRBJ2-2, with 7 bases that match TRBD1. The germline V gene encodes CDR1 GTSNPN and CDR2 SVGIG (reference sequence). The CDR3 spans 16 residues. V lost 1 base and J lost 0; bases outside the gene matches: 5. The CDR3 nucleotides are TGTGCCTGGAGTGAGGGACAGCGAACGAACACCGGGGAGCTGTTTTTT. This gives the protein CAWSEGQRTNTGELFF.

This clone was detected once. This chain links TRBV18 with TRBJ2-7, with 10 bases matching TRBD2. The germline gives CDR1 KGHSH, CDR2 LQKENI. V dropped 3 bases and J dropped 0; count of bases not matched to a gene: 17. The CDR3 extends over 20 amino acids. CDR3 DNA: TGTGCCAGCTCACCCTTAGGACTAGCGGTCCCCGGAGCTCGCTCCTACGAGCAGTACTTC. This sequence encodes CASSPLGLAVPGARSYEQYF.

The CDR3 region is CATLVGEGDEQYF. For the CDR3, the DNA is TGTGCCACCCTTGTGGGAGAGGGGGACGAGCAGTACTTC. The genes are TRBV10-3 and TRBJ2-7, with TRBD1 as a possible D gene (6 bases). The CDR3 length is 13 residues. V was trimmed by 10 bases and J by 5 bases, leaving 18 bases between them. From germline, CDR1 is ENHRY and CDR2 SYGVKD.

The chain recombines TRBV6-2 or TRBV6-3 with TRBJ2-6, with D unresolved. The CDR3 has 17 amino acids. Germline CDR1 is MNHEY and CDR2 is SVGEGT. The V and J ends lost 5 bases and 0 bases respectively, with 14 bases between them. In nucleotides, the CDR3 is TGTGCCAGCAGTCCGCGGAACGTCCTCTCTGGGGCCAACGTCCTGACTTTC. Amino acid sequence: CASSPRNVLSGANVLTF.